A single sample is the source of the 5 T cell receptor beta chains below, sequenced in a study of beta chain features in type 1 diabetes. Study-wide findings and caveats: All four CD4+ subsets from Type 1 diabetes patients carried moderately but significantly shorter TCRB CDR3s.

The study reverse transcribed the entire isolated RNA, so it sequenced expressed TCRB transcripts. Clones were sequenced by immunoSEQ multiplex PCR, and TCRdb holds only the in-frame ones, with some missing. The data contain about 700,000 clones, roughly 13% of them singletons. No antigen has been identified for these receptors. What was sequenced was naive CD4+ T cells from blood. These receptor sequences come from a man in his late teens or twenties with type 1 diabetes.

This sequence joins TRBV9 and TRBJ1-5; D not certain. CDR3 length: 15 amino acids. The germline CDR1 and CDR2 sequences are SGDLS and YYNGEE. Trimming left V 4 bases short and J 3 bases short, with 14 bases between. The CDR3, as DNA: TGTGCCAGCAGCCCCCAACCGGGAGACAATCAGCCCCAGCATTTT. This gives the protein CASSPQPGDNQPQHF.

In this sample, this clone turned up a few times. The V gene is TRBV6-5, the J gene TRBJ1-2; no definite D call. Per germline, CDR1 MNHEY and CDR2 SVGAGI. This CDR3 contains 14 residues. The V end lost 0 bases, the J end lost 4 bases, and 9 bases lay between the germline ends. CDR3 amino acids: CASSYSKGSYGYTF. CDR3 bases: TGTGCCAGCAGTTACTCGAAAGGGAGCTATGGCTACACCTTC.

The rearrangement links TRBV18 to TRBJ2-7; D may be TRBD1 or TRBD2 (5 bases each). V gave up 2 bases and J gave up 3 bases, with 11 bases separating them. CDR3 length: 14 amino acids. CDR1 KGHSH and CDR2 LQKENI come from the germline V gene. The chain's CDR3 is CASSPGTDGYEQYF. The DNA for the CDR3 is TGTGCCAGCTCACCAGGGACCGATGGCTACGAGCAGTACTTC.

The chain has TRBV11-3 and TRBJ2-2; D remains unclear. Per the germline V gene, CDR1 is SGHNT and CDR2 is YENEEA. The CDR3 is 13 amino acids. V lost 2 bases, J lost 5 bases, and 6 bases lay in between. The CDR3 loop is CASSLSLTGELFF. CDR3 coding DNA: TGTGCCAGCAGCTTATCCCTTACCGGGGAGCTGTTTTTT.

Points on this clone: Within the sample, other DNA sequences also encode this same CDR3. V usage is TRBV30 and J usage is TRBJ1-1, with D tentatively TRBD1 (5 bases). The length of the CDR3 is 12 residues. V gave up 2 bases and J gave up 3 bases, with 7 bases separating them. Germline-derived CDR1 and CDR2 are GTSNPN and SVGIG (reference sequence). The CDR3 DNA reads as TGTGCCTGGAGTAGAGGGGACACTGAAGCTTTCTTT. This translates into CAWSRGDTEAFF.